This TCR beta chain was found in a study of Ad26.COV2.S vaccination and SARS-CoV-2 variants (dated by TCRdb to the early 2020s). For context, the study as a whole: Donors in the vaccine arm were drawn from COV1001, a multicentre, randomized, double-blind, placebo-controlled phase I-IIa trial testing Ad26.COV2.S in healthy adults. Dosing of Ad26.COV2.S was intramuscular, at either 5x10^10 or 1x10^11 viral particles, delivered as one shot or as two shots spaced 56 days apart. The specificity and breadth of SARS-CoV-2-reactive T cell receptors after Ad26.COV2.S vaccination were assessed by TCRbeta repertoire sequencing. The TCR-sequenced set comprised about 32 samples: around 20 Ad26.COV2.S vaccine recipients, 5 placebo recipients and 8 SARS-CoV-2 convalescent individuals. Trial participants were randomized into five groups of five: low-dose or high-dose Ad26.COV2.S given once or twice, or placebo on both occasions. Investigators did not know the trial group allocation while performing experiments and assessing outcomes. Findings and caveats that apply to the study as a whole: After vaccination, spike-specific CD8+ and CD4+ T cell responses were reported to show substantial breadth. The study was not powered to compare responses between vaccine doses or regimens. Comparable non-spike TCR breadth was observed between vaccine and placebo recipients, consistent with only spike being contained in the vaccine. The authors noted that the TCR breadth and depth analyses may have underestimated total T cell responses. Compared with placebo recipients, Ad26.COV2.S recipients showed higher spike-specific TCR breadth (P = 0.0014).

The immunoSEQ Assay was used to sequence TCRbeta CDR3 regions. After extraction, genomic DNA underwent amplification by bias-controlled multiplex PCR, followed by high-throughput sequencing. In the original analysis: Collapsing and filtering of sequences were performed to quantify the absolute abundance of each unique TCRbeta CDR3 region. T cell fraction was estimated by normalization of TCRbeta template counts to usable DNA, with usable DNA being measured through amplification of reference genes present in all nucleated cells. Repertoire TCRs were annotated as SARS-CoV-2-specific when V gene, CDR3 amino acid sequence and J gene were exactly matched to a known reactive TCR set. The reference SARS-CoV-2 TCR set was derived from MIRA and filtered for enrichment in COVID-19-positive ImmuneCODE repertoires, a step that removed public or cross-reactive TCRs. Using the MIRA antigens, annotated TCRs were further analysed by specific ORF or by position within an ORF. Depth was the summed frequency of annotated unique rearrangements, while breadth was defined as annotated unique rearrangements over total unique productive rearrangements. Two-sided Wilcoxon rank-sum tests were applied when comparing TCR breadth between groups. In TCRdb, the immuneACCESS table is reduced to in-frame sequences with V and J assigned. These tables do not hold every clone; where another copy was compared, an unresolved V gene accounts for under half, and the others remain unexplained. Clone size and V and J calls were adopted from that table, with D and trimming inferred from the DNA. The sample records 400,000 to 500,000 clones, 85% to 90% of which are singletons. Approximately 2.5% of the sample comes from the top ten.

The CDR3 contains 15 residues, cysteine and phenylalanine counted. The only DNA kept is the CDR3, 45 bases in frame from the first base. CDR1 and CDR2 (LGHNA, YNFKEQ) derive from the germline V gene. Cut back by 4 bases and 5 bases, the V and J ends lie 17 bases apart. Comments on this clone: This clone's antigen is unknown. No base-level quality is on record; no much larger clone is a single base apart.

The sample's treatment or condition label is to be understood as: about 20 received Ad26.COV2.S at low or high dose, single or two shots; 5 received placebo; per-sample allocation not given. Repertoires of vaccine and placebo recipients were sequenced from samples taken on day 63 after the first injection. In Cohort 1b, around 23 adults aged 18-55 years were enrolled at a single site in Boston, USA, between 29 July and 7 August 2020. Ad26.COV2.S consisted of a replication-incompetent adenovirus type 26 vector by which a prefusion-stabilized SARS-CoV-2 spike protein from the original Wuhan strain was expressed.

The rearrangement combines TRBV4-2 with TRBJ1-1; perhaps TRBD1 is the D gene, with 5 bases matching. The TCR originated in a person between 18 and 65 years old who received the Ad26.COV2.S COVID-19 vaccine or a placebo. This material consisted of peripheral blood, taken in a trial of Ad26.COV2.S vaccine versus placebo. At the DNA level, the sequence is TGTGCCAGCAGCCGGGGGGTCGGGGAGGGGACTGAAGCTTTCTTT. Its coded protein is CASSRGVGEGTEAFF.